What follows is one T cell receptor (beta chain) and its context. This clonotype occurred many times. Its antigen is currently not known. Base qualities are not at hand, and no much larger clone is one base apart. TCRdb records Illumina HiSeq 2500 as the sequencer. Quantitative 5'-RACE with molecular barcodes was the method used to prepare the TCR beta libraries. The study's processing was this. A new computational method, built on a probabilistic model of VDJ rearrangement, was used to identify disease-linked TCR variants. Through fastp at Q25 and MiXCR, TCRdb rebuilt clones from the public reads, retaining in-frame beta chains. Rows are unified per CDR3 protein, each entry keeping the most common DNA and genes. For this entry, the V and J calls and clone size follow TCRdb and not the study's own pipeline. Within this sample are 220,000 or so distinct CDR3 sequences, with approximately 10% of them counted one time only. The ten largest account for under 25% of the sample.

The sample originates from a study of CD8 T cells in ankylosing spondylitis (dated by TCRdb to 2016 to 2017). Background for the entire study: To find TCR variants linked to disease, the study profiled T cell receptor beta repertoires in ankylosing spondylitis patients and healthy donors. The whole study cohort included 108 healthy donors and some 27 ankylosing spondylitis patients. Peripheral blood was sampled, and synovial fluid was also collected from ankylosing spondylitis patients.

V is trimmed back by 2 bases and J by 3 bases, and the junction contains 8 bases that no gene match accounts for. The germline V gene yields SGHRS for CDR1 and YFSETQ for CDR2. From the cysteine up to the phenylalanine, the CDR3 has a length of 16 residues. The CDR3 DNA has 48 bases and is translated from base 1. On the study overall, not on this receptor specifically: Significant enrichment of the disease-linked clones was reported in matched synovial fluid samples from ankylosing spondylitis patients. The disease-linked clones had a CD8+ phenotype and were found at relatively low frequencies in peripheral blood. Blood from ankylosing spondylitis patients appeared to be characterized by a TCR beta motif made up of eight highly homologous amino acid variants. Some motif variants were previously reported in synovial fluid and blood of reactive arthritis patients, suggesting common disease-initiation mechanisms.

The specimen was blood, either unsorted or a sorted T cell fraction (not recorded which). This chain joins TRBV5-1 to TRBJ1-1, with 9 middle bases fitting TRBD1. The sequence was collected from a male donor with ankylosing spondylitis or in good health (not recorded which). The CDR3 in this case is CASSFRDRVSDTEAFF. The nucleotide sequence is TGCGCCAGCAGCTTCCGGGACAGGGTGTCCGACACTGAAGCTTTCTTT.